The 23 T cell receptor beta chains below all came from one sample that was sequenced in a study of blood T cell repertoires in COVID-19. Clones were read by immunoSEQ multiplex PCR, and TCRdb kept only the in-frame ones, dropping some. The table includes approximately 89,000 clones, over 75% detected once. The sample was peripheral blood. The receptor set was obtained from a human donor in a cohort sampled during active COVID-19.

The rearrangement joins TRBV28 to TRBJ2-7; possible D gene TRBD1, 5 bases. The CDR3 runs 15 residues. Germline CDR1 reads MDHEN; CDR2 reads SYDVKM. V was clipped by 6 bases and J by 1 base, with 16 bases between them. In DNA, the CDR3 is TGTGCCAGCAGCCCCACCAGGGTTATTTCCTACGAGCAGTACTTC. Amino acids: CASSPTRVISYEQYF.

The chain uses TRBV5-1 and TRBJ2-6, with unresolved D. The CDR3 sequence is 15 residues long. Per germline, CDR1 SGHRS and CDR2 YFSETQ. Trimming cost V 5 bases and J 0 bases, with 9 bases left between them. The CDR3 loop is CASRPQVSGANVLTF. The DNA for the CDR3 is TGCGCCAGCAGGCCACAAGTCTCTGGGGCCAACGTCCTGACTTTC.

This chain connects TRBV30 to TRBJ2-3, with 7 bases fitting TRBD2. The germline CDR1 and CDR2 sequences are GTSNPN and SVGIG (reference sequence). The CDR3 is 14 amino acids. V lost 3 bases and J lost 2; bases outside the gene matches: 5. CDR3 amino acids: CAWRVAGPTDTQYF. CDR3 coding DNA: TGTGCCTGGAGGGTAGCGGGCCCCACAGATACGCAGTATTTT.

The chain uses TRBV6-5 and TRBJ1-2, with a tentative D call TRBD1 (5 bases). This CDR3 has 16 amino acids. The V and J ends lost 2 bases and 2 bases respectively, with 15 bases between them. Germline V lookup: CDR1 MNHEY, CDR2 SVGAGI. In DNA form, the CDR3 reads TGTGCCAGCAGTTACAGTTTCCAGGGAGGGAACTATGGCTACACCTTC. It yields the protein CASSYSFQGGNYGYTF.

The CDR3 reads CASSFPGNEQFF. CDR3 DNA sequence: TGCGCCAGCAGCTTCCCCGGTAATGAGCAGTTCTTC. V and J are TRBV5-1 and TRBJ2-1; unclear D gene. Trimming cost V 2 bases and J 7 bases, with 7 bases left between them. This CDR3 comprises 12 residues. Germline-derived CDR1 and CDR2 are SGHRS and YFSETQ.

V gene TRBV9 combines with J gene TRBJ2-5; D unclear. Trimming took 2 bases from V and 2 from J, leaving 7 bases between them. CDR3 length equals 13 residues. The germline V gene encodes CDR1 SGDLS and CDR2 YYNGEE. CDR3 loop: CASSVSPQETQYF. CDR3 DNA: TGTGCCAGCAGCGTTTCCCCGCAAGAGACCCAGTACTTC.

The gene calls are TRBV6-5 and TRBJ2-7; D remains unclear. Germline-derived CDR1 and CDR2 are MNHEY and SVGAGI. Deletions cut 5 bases from V and 0 bases from J, with 11 bases between. The CDR3 covers 14 residues. CDR3 bases: TGTGCCAGCAGTACATCGCTTTTCTCCTACGAGCAGTACTTC. Its protein is CASSTSLFSYEQYF.

This chain connects TRBV7-2 to TRBJ2-7; D possibly corresponds to TRBD2 (5 bases). Germline values: CDR1 SGHTA, CDR2 FQGNSA. The V and J ends lost 2 bases and 3 bases respectively, with 14 bases between them. The CDR3 runs to 15 residues. The CDR3 reads CASSLMSGIGYEQYF. CDR3 nucleotides: TGTGCCAGCAGCTTAATGTCGGGGATCGGCTACGAGCAGTACTTC. The full variable domain, completed using reference TRBV7-2 and TRBJ2-7, is GAGVSQSPSNKVTEKGKDVELRCDPISGHTALYWYRQSLGQGLEFLIYFQGNSAPDKSGLPSDRFSAERTGGSVSTLTIQRTQQEDSAVYLCASSLMSGIGYEQYFGPGTRLTVT.

The chain couples TRBV6-5 to TRBJ1-1; 11 bases fit TRBD1. V was pared by 0 bases and J by 8 bases, with 2 bases of the junction left unmatched. Looked up from germline, CDR1 is MNHEY and CDR2 is SVGAGI. This CDR3 is built from 14 residues. The CDR3 bases are TGTGCCAGCAGTTACTCAGGACAGGGGGCCGAAGCTTTCTTT. Residues: CASSYSGQGAEAFF.

This chain links TRBV10-1 with TRBJ2-2, with 8 bases that match TRBD1. The junction had 3 bases not matched to a gene; V was cut back by 0 bases and J by 6 bases. The CDR3 runs to 15 residues. The germline V gene encodes CDR1 WNHNN and CDR2 SYGVQD (reference sequence). The CDR3 DNA reads as TGCGCCAGCAGTGAGTCTGGACAGGGAGCCGGGGAGCTGTTTTTT. It specifies CASSESGQGAGELFF.

This clone was observed a handful of times. Different DNA sequences within this sample yield the same CDR3. The V and J genes are TRBV5-1 and TRBJ1-2; a possible D gene is TRBD1 (5 bases). Trimming pared 0 bases from V and 2 bases from J, leaving 8 bases between. The CDR3 is made up of 14 amino acids. Germline values: CDR1 SGHRS, CDR2 YFSETQ. The DNA of the CDR3 is TGCGCCAGCAGCTTGGGGGGCGAAAACTATGGCTACACCTTC. Translation: CASSLGGENYGYTF.

Turning to this clone: Mismatch with germline at one junction end may stem from a read error. CDR3 residues: CASPTPPSPF. The CDR3 DNA sequence: TGCGCCAGCCCTACCCCCCCATCCCCCTTC. V and J are TRBV23-1 and TRBJ1-2; D gene uncertain. Being an ORF, TRBV23-1 has a function that is uncertain. The CDR3 totals 10 residues.

The rearrangement joins TRBV4-1 to TRBJ1-1; no firm D call. Germline V gives CDR1 MGHRA, CDR2 YSYEKL. Trimming cost V 1 base and J 1 base, with 13 bases left between them. The CDR3 has 16 amino acids. The CDR3 DNA sequence: TGCGCCAGCAGCCAAGGAATCGCGGGCGCGAACACTGAAGCTTTCTTT. This encodes CASSQGIAGANTEAFF.

V gene TRBV7-6 combines with J gene TRBJ2-7, with D possibly being TRBD2 (5 bases). The germline CDR1 and CDR2 sequences are SGHVS and FNYEAQ. This CDR3 contains 14 residues. V was shortened by 5 bases and J by 1 base, with 12 bases between the two germline ends. In nucleotides, the CDR3 is TGTGCCAGCAGCGTCCAGGAGCGGTCCTACGAGCAGTACTTC. This gives the protein CASSVQERSYEQYF.

The chain joins TRBV11-2 to TRBJ2-3; D is possibly TRBD2 (5 bases). The CDR3 consists of 14 residues. Germline V gives CDR1 SGHAT, CDR2 FQNNGV. V lost 5 bases and J lost 0, with 9 bases in between. The CDR3 sequence is CASSLWTSTDTQYF. CDR3 nucleotide sequence: TGTGCCAGCAGCCTTTGGACTAGCACAGATACGCAGTATTTT.

This rearrangement joins TRBV6-5 to TRBJ2-2, with a weak D call TRBD1 (5 bases). This CDR3 is built from 12 residues. CDR1 is MNHEY and CDR2 is SVGAGI in the germline V gene. Trimming removed 6 bases from V and 5 bases from J, with 7 bases in between. DNA for the CDR3: TGTGCCAGCAGAGACAGAACCGGGGAGCTGTTTTTT. Amino acids: CASRDRTGELFF.

The rearrangement uses TRBV7-2 and TRBJ1-1; no clear D. The CDR3 consists of 14 residues. The V end lost 1 base, the J end lost 3 bases, and 9 bases lay between the germline ends. Germline V gene data show CDR1 as SGHTA and CDR2 as FQGNSA. CDR3: CASSLVWRDTEAFF. CDR3 DNA: TGTGCCAGCAGCTTAGTCTGGCGGGACACTGAAGCTTTCTTT.

This chain connects TRBV29-1 to TRBJ2-1; no definite D call. The germline CDR1 and CDR2 sequences are SQVTM and ANQGSEA. CDR3 length: 12 amino acids. Trimming took 4 bases from V and 7 from J, leaving 11 bases between them. CDR3 amino acids: CSVGADINEQFF. In DNA, the CDR3 is TGCAGCGTTGGGGCAGACATAAATGAGCAGTTCTTC.

The V gene is TRBV5-1, the J gene TRBJ1-6; 11 bases match TRBD1. Germline CDR1 SGHRS, CDR2 YFSETQ. The V and J ends lost 3 bases and 5 bases, in that order; junction bases with no gene match: 4. The length of the CDR3 is 16 residues. CDR3 DNA: TGCGCCAGCAGCTGGACAGGGGGCGGCAATAATTCACCCCTCCACTTT. Translating it yields CASSWTGGGNNSPLHF.

J is TRBJ2-1 and V is TRBV19, with 9 bases lining up with TRBD2. Germline CDR1 LNHDA, CDR2 SQIVND (reference sequence). The CDR3 contains 13 residues. CDR3 protein: CGTGLAFGNEQFF. The CDR3 DNA follows: TGTGGGACGGGACTAGCCTTTGGCAATGAGCAGTTCTTC.

This sequence joins TRBV7-2 and TRBJ1-5; a possible D gene is TRBD1 (5 bases). Deletions cut 5 bases from V and 0 bases from J, with 11 bases between. The CDR3 spans 15 residues. Germline values: CDR1 SGHTA, CDR2 FQGNSA. The CDR3 nucleotides are TGTGCCAGCAGCCCTGACAGACATAGCAATCAGCCCCAGCATTTT. Translated: CASSPDRHSNQPQHF.

The chain uses TRBV5-4 and TRBJ2-1; the D gene is possibly TRBD2 (6 bases). This CDR3 is 15 amino acids long. The V end was cut by 4 bases, the J end by 7 bases, with 18 bases between. In germline, CDR1 is SGHNT, CDR2 YYREEE (reference sequence). The CDR3 is CASSLGTAVGNEQFF. CDR3 DNA: TGTGCCAGCAGCCTCGGGACTGCGGTCGGAAATGAGCAGTTCTTC.

V and J are TRBV29-1 and TRBJ2-3, with 9 bases aligning to TRBD2. The CDR3 sequence is 14 residues long. Germline V gene data show CDR1 as SQVTM and CDR2 as ANQGSEA. Trimming took 4 bases from V and 2 from J; bases not matched to a gene: 4. CDR3 sequence reads: CSVGAGGLTDTQYF. The CDR3 DNA sequence: TGCAGCGTTGGAGCGGGGGGCCTCACAGATACGCAGTATTTT.